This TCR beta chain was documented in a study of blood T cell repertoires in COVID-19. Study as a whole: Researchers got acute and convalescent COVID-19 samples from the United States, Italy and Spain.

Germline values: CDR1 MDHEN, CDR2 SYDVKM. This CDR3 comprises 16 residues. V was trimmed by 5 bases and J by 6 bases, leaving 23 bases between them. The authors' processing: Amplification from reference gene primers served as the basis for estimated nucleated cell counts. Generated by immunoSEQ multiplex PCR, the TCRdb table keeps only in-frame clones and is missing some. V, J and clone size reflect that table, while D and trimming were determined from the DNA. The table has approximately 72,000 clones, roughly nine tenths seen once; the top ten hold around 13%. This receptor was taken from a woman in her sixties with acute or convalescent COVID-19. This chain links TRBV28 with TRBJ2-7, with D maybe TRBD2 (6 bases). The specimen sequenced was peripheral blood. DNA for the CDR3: TGTGCCAGCAGTCAAGCCAGTGGGGCGCGGGGTGCCGAGCAGTACTTC. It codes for CASSQASGARGAEQYF.